These T cell receptor beta chains were read from a single sample in a study of blood T cell repertoires in COVID-19. Measured with immunoSEQ multiplex PCR; TCRdb has only the in-frame clones, and not every one. This table has about 230,000 clones, about nine tenths appearing once. Material for sequencing was peripheral blood. The receptor set was obtained from a man aged 45-60 years with COVID-19, enrolled during active disease. Each CDR3 is given with its conserved first and last residue. The D gene is left open where the match is weak. Clone size appears in some rows only: once, few, many, or a class for an expanded clone.

CAIKTPPYEQYF	TGTGCCATCAAGACACCGCCTTACGAGCAGTACTTC	NA	NA	TRBV10-3	TRBJ2-7
CASSAPRIDRTDTQYF	TGTGCCAGCAGCGCCCCCCGCATCGACAGAACAGATACGCAGTATTTT	NA	NA	TRBV9	TRBJ2-3
CASSLTSAGVAYNEQFF	TGTGCCAGCAGCTTAACGTCGGCGGGAGTAGCCTACAATGAGCAGTTCTTC	NA	TRBD2	TRBV7-3	TRBJ2-1
CASVPGQYFEAFF	TGTGCCAGCGTGCCGGGACAGTATTTTGAAGCTTTCTTT	NA	TRBD1	TRBV28	TRBJ1-1
CASSLNSGGVNEQFF	TGTGCCAGCAGCTTAAACAGTGGGGGCGTCAATGAGCAGTTCTTC	NA	NA	TRBV7-2	TRBJ2-1
CASSADRGRDEQFF	TGTGCCAGCAGCGCGGACAGGGGTAGGGATGAGCAGTTCTTC	NA	TRBD1	TRBV7-3	TRBJ2-1
CATSDTSGGWDEQFF	TGTGCCACCAGTGATACTAGCGGGGGGTGGGATGAGCAGTTCTTC	NA	TRBD2	TRBV24-1	TRBJ2-1
CASSLPGGNNEQFF	TGTGCCAGCAGCTTACCCGGGGGGAACAATGAGCAGTTCTTC	NA	TRBD2	TRBV7-8	TRBJ2-1
CASSRDRGRGYTF	TGTGCCAGCAGTCGGGACAGGGGGCGCGGCTACACCTTC	NA	TRBD1	TRBV27	TRBJ1-2
CASRPQESGNTIYF	TGTGCCAGCAGACCACAGGAGTCCGGAAACACCATATATTTT	NA	NA	TRBV6-5	TRBJ1-3
CASSQEQAYEQYF	TGCGCCAGCAGCCAAGAGCAGGCCTACGAGCAGTACTTC	NA	NA	TRBV4-1	TRBJ2-7
CASSPGAGGYTF	TGTGCCAGCAGTCCAGGGGCCGGTGGCTACACCTTC	NA	NA	TRBV27	TRBJ1-2
CASRLAGAQETQYF	TGCGCCAGCAGACTAGCGGGAGCCCAAGAGACCCAGTACTTC	NA	TRBD2	TRBV5-1	TRBJ2-5
CATSRGPGDSPLHF	TGTGCCACCAGCAGAGGCCCCGGAGATTCACCCCTCCACTTT	NA	NA	TRBV15	TRBJ1-6
CASSEGTGNSNQPQHF	TGCGCCAGCAGTGAAGGGACAGGGAATAGCAATCAGCCCCAGCATTTT	NA	TRBD1	TRBV10-1	TRBJ1-5
CASSPRQGVYEQYF	TGTGCCAGCTCACCACGTCAGGGGGTCTACGAGCAGTACTTC	NA	TRBD1	TRBV18	TRBJ2-7
CASSGDRGQPQHF	TGTGCCAGCAGTGGGGACAGGGGTCAGCCCCAGCATTTT	NA	TRBD1	TRBV28	TRBJ1-5
CSASARGQYTGELFF	TGCAGTGCTAGTGCACGGGGACAGTACACCGGGGAGCTGTTTTTT	NA	TRBD1	TRBV20-1	TRBJ2-2
CASSQARDSYEQYF	TGTGCCAGCAGCCAGGCGAGGGATTCCTACGAGCAGTACTTC	NA	NA	TRBV11-2	TRBJ2-7
CASSLRSGTASNQPQHF	TGTGCCAGCAGCTTAAGATCGGGGACAGCAAGCAATCAGCCCCAGCATTTT	NA	TRBD1	TRBV5-5	TRBJ1-5
CASSPGQGVTGELFF	TGTGCCAGCTCACCGGGACAGGGGGTCACCGGGGAGCTGTTTTTT	NA	TRBD1	TRBV18	TRBJ2-2
CASSRAASDRIYGYTF	TGTGCCAGCAGTAGGGCCGCCTCGGACAGGATTTATGGCTACACCTTC	NA	TRBD1	TRBV28	TRBJ1-2
CASNPASPSSYNSPLHF	TGTGCCAGCAATCCCGCCAGCCCTAGCTCCTATAATTCACCCCTCCACTTT	NA	NA	TRBV7-2	TRBJ1-6
CASSPYARDRGNQPQHF	TGTGCCAGCTCACCGTACGCCCGGGACAGAGGTAATCAGCCCCAGCATTTT	NA	TRBD1	TRBV18	TRBJ1-5
CASSFQPADTGELFF	TGTGCCAGCAGTTTCCAGCCCGCGGACACCGGGGAGCTGTTTTTT	NA	NA	TRBV27	TRBJ2-2
CASRWRESYEQYF	TGTGCCAGCAGGTGGAGGGAGTCCTACGAGCAGTACTTC	few	NA	TRBV6-5	TRBJ2-7
CASSYFKTGGNSPLHF	TGTGCCAGCAGTTATTTTAAGACAGGGGGTAATTCACCCCTCCACTTT	NA	TRBD1	TRBV27	TRBJ1-6
CASSWDRDDYGYTF	TGTGCCAGCAGTTGGGACAGGGACGACTATGGCTACACCTTC	NA	TRBD1	TRBV6-5	TRBJ1-2
CASSQRQSTDTQYF	TGTGCCAGCAGCCAAAGACAGAGCACAGATACGCAGTATTTT	NA	NA	TRBV3-1/TRBV3-2	TRBJ2-3
CASSIQGTSGYTF	TGTGCCAGTAGTATACAGGGTACCAGTGGCTACACCTTC	NA	NA	TRBV19	TRBJ1-2
CASSQQSGQGYEQYF	TGCGCCAGCAGCCAACAAAGTGGACAGGGCTACGAGCAGTACTTC	few	TRBD1	TRBV4-1	TRBJ2-7
CASSQVGGSIYEQYF	TGTGCCAGCAGCCAAGTTGGCGGGAGTATCTACGAGCAGTACTTC	NA	TRBD2	TRBV3-1/TRBV3-2	TRBJ2-7
CASSTETSGGAFGETQYF	TGTGCCAGCAGCACCGAGACTAGCGGGGGGGCCTTCGGCGAGACCCAGTACTTC	NA	TRBD2	TRBV9	TRBJ2-5
CASSRGSGSSGNTIYF	TGTGCCAGCAGCCGGGGGTCCGGGAGCTCTGGAAACACCATATATTTT	NA	NA	TRBV5-8	TRBJ1-3
CASSTQMRNRHSNQPQHF	TGTGCCAGCAGCACTCAAATGAGGAACAGGCATAGCAATCAGCCCCAGCATTTT	NA	NA	TRBV21-1	TRBJ1-5
CAISDSAGGQFF	TGTGCCATCAGTGATTCGGCGGGGGGGCAGTTCTTC	NA	TRBD2	TRBV10-3	TRBJ2-1
CASSPQEAGLHAQETQYF	TGTGCCAGCTCACCACAAGAAGCGGGACTACACGCCCAAGAGACCCAGTACTTC	NA	TRBD2	TRBV18	TRBJ2-5
CASSSPGTVYEQYF	TGCGCCAGCAGCTCACCCGGGACAGTCTACGAGCAGTACTTC	NA	TRBD1	TRBV5-1	TRBJ2-7
CSASRGTHEQYF	TGCAGTGCTAGTCGGGGGACCCACGAGCAGTACTTC	NA	NA	TRBV20-1	TRBJ2-7